This is a list of T cell receptor beta chains from one sample in a study of cytomegalovirus exposure and HLA in healthy donors. Some clones are missing from TCRdb's copy, which holds only in-frame ones; the method was immunoSEQ multiplex PCR. The repertoire holds 140,000 or so clones, more than 80% seen once, with 4% to 4.5% in the top ten. Sample: PBMCs. The receptors derive from a woman in her thirties or forties in good health and CMV-seropositive. Each CDR3 is given with its conserved first and last residue. The D gene is left open where the match is weak. Rows may omit the clone size; those that give it use once, few, many or a size class.

TRBJ2-5 NA TRBV14 NA CASSRTGVLETQYF TGTGCCAGCAGCCGGACGGGGGTTCTGGAGACCCAGTACTTC
TRBJ1-6 NA TRBV4-2 NA CASSQALAVADSPLHF TGTGCCAGCAGCCAAGCGCTGGCCGTCGCGGATTCACCCCTCCACTTT
TRBJ2-7 TRBD2 TRBV28 NA CASRGTTPYEQYF TGTGCCAGCAGGGGGACTACCCCCTACGAGCAGTACTTC
TRBJ2-3 NA TRBV28 NA CASNQGGVRDTQYF TGTGCCAGCAACCAAGGGGGGGTCCGGGATACGCAGTATTTT
TRBJ2-3 TRBD2 TRBV28 NA CASSSLLAIGTDTQYF TGTGCCAGCAGTTCCTTACTAGCGATCGGAACAGATACGCAGTATTTT
TRBJ1-2 NA TRBV28 NA CASSSPPYGGYTF TGTGCCAGCAGTTCTCCTCCCTACGGGGGCTACACCTTC
TRBJ1-2 TRBD1 TRBV7-9 NA CASSFRQGDGYTF TGTGCCAGCAGCTTTCGACAGGGGGATGGCTACACCTTC
TRBJ1-5 TRBD1 TRBV2 NA CASSGQGGNQPQHF TGTGCCAGCAGCGGACAGGGAGGCAATCAGCCCCAGCATTTT
TRBJ1-6 TRBD1 TRBV5-1 NA CASSLVTGGGSPLHF TGCGCCAGCAGCTTGGTGACAGGGGGGGGCTCACCCCTCCACTTT
TRBJ2-5 NA TRBV6-5 NA CASSSHRRETQYF TGTGCCAGCAGCTCCCATAGGCGGGAGACCCAGTACTTC
TRBJ2-7 TRBD1 TRBV7-8 NA CASSLGTGEIYEQYF TGTGCCAGCAGCTTAGGGACAGGGGAGATCTACGAGCAGTACTTC
TRBJ2-3 TRBD2 TRBV9 NA CASSTYGGDTGDTQYF TGTGCCAGCAGCACTTACGGGGGGGACACTGGAGATACGCAGTATTTT
TRBJ2-4 TRBD1 TRBV11-2 once CASSHRGQGQNIQYF TGTGCCAGCAGCCATAGGGGACAGGGGCAAAACATTCAGTACTTC
TRBJ1-5 NA TRBV2 NA CASNVRGNQPQHF TGTGCCAGCAACGTGCGGGGCAATCAGCCCCAGCATTTT
TRBJ1-2 TRBD1 TRBV19 few CASSPGGTGANYGYTF TGTGCCAGTAGTCCGGGAGGGACAGGGGCTAACTATGGCTACACCTTC
TRBJ2-3 TRBD2 TRBV2 NA CASRETSGLTDTQYF TGTGCCAGCAGGGAAACTAGCGGCCTCACAGATACGCAGTATTTT
TRBJ1-3 NA TRBV6-1 once CASSDRGFPPGNTIYF TGTGCCAGCAGTGACAGGGGCTTCCCTCCTGGAAACACCATATATTTT
TRBJ1-4 TRBD1 TRBV11-2 few CASSLPDRGPLEVFF TGTGCCAGCAGCTTACCGGACAGGGGCCCGCTCGAGGTGTTTTTT
TRBJ1-5 TRBD1 TRBV19 NA CASGTGGQPQHF TGTGCCAGTGGGACAGGCGGTCAGCCCCAGCATTTT
TRBJ2-1 TRBD1 TRBV5-6 NA CASSTQGDEQFF TGTGCCAGCAGCACACAGGGGGATGAGCAGTTCTTC
TRBJ2-1 TRBD2 TRBV29-1 NA CSVEDLDQRGFFEQFF TGCAGCGTTGAAGATCTCGACCAGCGGGGGTTTTTCGAGCAGTTCTTC
TRBJ2-3 NA TRBV4-3 NA CASSHTSTDTQYF TGCGCCAGCAGCCATACTAGCACAGATACGCAGTATTTT
TRBJ2-7 NA TRBV7-2 few CASSLGWSEQYF TGTGCCAGCAGCTTAGGGTGGAGCGAGCAGTACTTC
TRBJ2-1 TRBD1 TRBV28 NA CAGSGQGRDEQFF TGTGCCGGCAGTGGACAGGGGCGCGACGAGCAGTTCTTC
TRBJ2-4 NA TRBV6-1 NA CASSDPLAKNIQYF TGTGCCAGCAGTGACCCTTTAGCCAAAAACATTCAGTACTTC
TRBJ2-7 NA TRBV4-1 NA CASSPRGGGYEQYF TGCGCCAGCAGTCCAAGGGGGGGAGGGTACGAGCAGTACTTC
TRBJ1-4 TRBD1 TRBV18 NA CASSPGQGGEKLFF TGTGCCAGCTCACCGGGACAGGGAGGTGAAAAACTGTTTTTT
TRBJ2-7 NA TRBV5-1 few CASSLGWRDAYEQYF TGCGCCAGCAGCTTGGGATGGCGGGACGCCTACGAGCAGTACTTC
TRBJ1-1 NA TRBV9 NA CASSVDSWGETEAFF TGTGCCAGCAGCGTAGATAGTTGGGGGGAGACTGAAGCTTTCTTT
TRBJ2-1 NA TRBV28 NA CASSLIVGAGAYNEQFF TGTGCCAGCAGTTTAATCGTCGGGGCAGGGGCCTACAATGAGCAGTTCTTC
TRBJ1-2 NA TRBV5-4 NA CASSPPPGNGLGNYGYTF TGTGCCAGCAGCCCTCCCCCAGGCAACGGATTGGGTAACTATGGCTACACCTTC
TRBJ2-7 TRBD1 TRBV7-2 NA CASSLGPRQGNEQYF TGTGCCAGCAGCTTAGGCCCGAGACAGGGGAACGAGCAGTACTTC
TRBJ1-5 TRBD1 TRBV28 NA CASRLGGPMNQPQHF TGTGCCAGCAGGCTAGGGGGCCCCATGAATCAGCCCCAGCATTTT
TRBJ2-7 NA TRBV5-4 NA CASSLSGEGDEQYF TGTGCCAGCAGCTTGTCAGGGGAGGGCGACGAGCAGTACTTC
TRBJ1-2 NA TRBV28 once CASSSYRRSPGYTF TGTGCCAGCAGTTCCTATAGGAGATCCCCTGGCTACACCTTC
TRBJ1-1 NA TRBV2 NA CASSGLRGNTEAFF TGTGCCAGCAGCGGACTCCGGGGGAACACTGAAGCTTTCTTT
TRBJ2-7 NA TRBV28 NA CASSLVDGLSKSEQYF TGTGCCAGCAGTTTGGTTGACGGACTGTCCAAGAGCGAGCAGTACTTC
TRBJ1-2 TRBD1 TRBV4-2 NA CASSQTGEWGYTF TGTGCCAGCAGCCAAACAGGGGAATGGGGCTACACCTTC
TRBJ2-1 NA TRBV7-3 few CASSLSLGEQFF TGTGCCAGCAGCTTATCACTAGGGGAGCAGTTCTTC
TRBJ1-4 TRBD1 TRBV6-1 few CASSSGTGGTEKLFF TGTGCCAGCAGTTCTGGGACAGGGGGCACTGAAAAACTGTTTTTT
TRBJ1-2 NA TRBV7-2 NA CASSLWGGLDYGYTF TGTGCCAGCAGCTTATGGGGGGGCTTAGACTATGGCTACACCTTC
TRBJ1-2 NA TRBV4-1 NA CASSQDMNSYGYTF TGCGCCAGCAGCCAAGATATGAACAGCTATGGCTACACCTTC
TRBJ2-7 NA TRBV19 NA CASSIVRGGYSEQYF TGTGCCAGTAGTATAGTTCGCGGTGGGTACTCTGAGCAGTACTTC
TRBJ1-5 TRBD1 TRBV30 NA CAWSKPGQGGNQPQHF TGTGCCTGGAGTAAACCGGGACAGGGTGGCAATCAGCCCCAGCATTTT
TRBJ1-4 TRBD1 TRBV5-1 few CASKGGQGEKLFF TGCGCCAGCAAGGGAGGACAGGGGGAAAAACTGTTTTTT
TRBJ1-3 NA TRBV27 NA CASSRAGGGNTIYF TGTGCCAGCAGTCGGGCGGGTGGTGGAAACACCATATATTTT
TRBJ1-1 NA TRBV30 NA CAWSGAVDTEAFF TGTGCCTGGAGTGGGGCAGTGGACACTGAAGCTTTCTTT
TRBJ2-3 TRBD2 TRBV28 NA CASTTLAGGTDTQYF TGTGCCAGCACCACACTAGCGGGAGGCACAGATACGCAGTATTTT
TRBJ2-5 NA TRBV5-4 NA CASRLDIQETQYF TGTGCCAGCAGATTGGACATCCAAGAGACCCAGTACTTC
TRBJ2-7 TRBD1 TRBV27 once CASSSSGTGDFEQYF TGTGCCAGCAGTTCCTCCGGGACAGGGGATTTCGAGCAGTACTTC
TRBJ2-5 TRBD1 TRBV5-1 NA CASSQLTGVVETQYF TGCGCCAGCAGCCAGCTGACAGGGGTCGTCGAGACCCAGTACTTC
TRBJ1-2 TRBD1 TRBV7-2 NA CASSLQEGAYGYTF TGTGCCAGCAGCTTACAGGAGGGGGCCTATGGCTACACCTTC
TRBJ1-4 NA TRBV28 NA CASRLPNEKLFF TGTGCCAGCAGACTCCCTAATGAAAAACTGTTTTTT